The 23 T cell receptor beta chains below all came from one sample that was sequenced in a study of glioma-infiltrating T cells after dendritic cell vaccination. This table comes from immunoSEQ multiplex PCR, and its TCRdb copy is limited to in-frame clones, with some not included. This sample has tens of thousands of clones, with 85% found just once. The material was blood, obtained before dendritic cell vaccination. These receptors all come from a human donor with glioblastoma.

The chain links TRBV11-2 to TRBJ2-5; D may be TRBD2 (5 bases). The germline V gene encodes CDR1 SGHAT and CDR2 FQNNGV. Between the trimmed V and J ends, which lost 8 bases and 5 bases, there was a span of 15 bases. The CDR3 runs to 13 residues. This CDR3 reads CASARSRRETQYF. In DNA, the CDR3 is TGTGCCAGCGCTCGGAGTCGGAGGGAGACCCAGTACTTC.

CDR3 coding DNA: TGTGCCAGTCAGCAACGGGCAGGGGACTACGCTAACTATGGCTACACCTTC. This translates into CASQQRAGDYANYGYTF. This chain uses TRBV19 with TRBJ1-2; tentatively, D is TRBD1 (6 bases). The V end lost 8 bases, the J end lost 0 bases, and 22 bases lay between the germline ends. The CDR3 runs 17 residues. Germline CDR1 is LNHDA and CDR2 is SQIVND (reference sequence).

This clone has a single count. This chain connects TRBV9 to TRBJ2-1, with a tentative D call TRBD2 (6 bases). Germline values: CDR1 SGDLS, CDR2 YYNGEE. This CDR3 is built from 14 residues. V lost 4 bases and J 9 bases, leaving 17 bases between the germline ends. The CDR3 bases are TGTGCCAGCAGCACCTTGGGGGGAGGATCTGAGCAGTTCTTC. Its protein is CASSTLGGGSEQFF.

This chain connects TRBV7-9 to TRBJ1-1, with 8 nucleotides matching TRBD1. From germline, CDR1 is SEHNR and CDR2 FQNEAQ (reference sequence). CDR3 length equals 12 residues. V shed 5 bases, J shed 8 bases, and the junction held 4 bases outside the gene matches. For the CDR3, the DNA is TGTGCCAGCAGCCGCAGACAGGGGGAAGCTTTCTTT. Translation gives CASSRRQGEAFF.

V gene TRBV6-1 combines with J gene TRBJ2-1, with TRBD1 matching 8 bases. The CDR3 length is 14 residues. Germline-derived CDR1 and CDR2 are MNHNS and SASEGT. Trimming removed 5 bases from V and 7 bases from J; junction bases left unmatched: 7. The CDR3 coding sequence is TGTGCCAGCAGTACAGGGGGGCCGCTGAATGAGCAGTTCTTC. It specifies CASSTGGPLNEQFF.

The gene calls are TRBV18 and TRBJ1-1; D remains ambiguous. CDR3 size: 14 residues. Germline-derived CDR1 and CDR2 are KGHSH and LQKENI. V lost 3 bases and J lost 1, with 9 bases in between. The CDR3: CASSPPGSNTEAFF. CDR3 nucleotide sequence: TGTGCCAGCTCACCGCCAGGATCGAACACTGAAGCTTTCTTT.

This clone turned up a few times. V and J are TRBV6-6 and TRBJ2-7, with 10 bases lining up with TRBD1. The CDR3 runs 15 residues. From germline, CDR1 is MNHNY and CDR2 SVGAGI (reference sequence). Trimming cost V 7 bases and J 6 bases; bases outside gene matches: 12. Written as DNA, the CDR3 is TGTGCCAGCATTAACCGGGACAGGGGCTCGGGCGAGCAGTACTTC. This sequence encodes CASINRDRGSGEQYF.

The chain has TRBV4-3 and TRBJ2-5; 11 positions match TRBD1. V was clipped by 0 bases and J by 4 bases; unmatched bases: 7. CDR3 length: 17 residues. Germline CDR1 is LGHNA and CDR2 is YSLEER. CDR3 sequence reads: CASSQEADRGHGETQYF. CDR3 coding DNA: TGCGCCAGCAGCCAAGAAGCGGACAGGGGGCACGGAGAGACCCAGTACTTC.

For this clone: At the DNA level, this CDR3 is encoded by other sequences in the same sample as well. The rearrangement links TRBV6-5 to TRBJ1-4; D ambiguous. The CDR3 spans 14 residues. Deletions cut 2 bases from V and 1 base from J, with 5 bases between. The germline CDR1 and CDR2 sequences are MNHEY and SVGAGI. The CDR3 loop reads CASSYGGTNEKLFF. DNA for the CDR3: TGTGCCAGCAGTTACGGAGGAACTAATGAAAAACTGTTTTTT.

V is TRBV4-2 and J is TRBJ2-1, with TRBD2 matching over 7 bases. The CDR3 extends over 17 amino acids. Germline CDR1 LGHNA, CDR2 YNFKEQ. After removal of 0 bases from V and 2 bases from J, the junction contained 7 bases not matched to a gene. The CDR3 nucleotides are TGTGCCAGCAGCCAAGATGGTCCTAGCGGAACCTACAATGAGCAGTTCTTC. Translating it yields CASSQDGPSGTYNEQFF.

The gene calls are TRBV5-6 and TRBJ1-1, with 8 bases aligning to TRBD1. Germline CDR1 is SGHDT and CDR2 is YYEEEE. This CDR3 comprises 15 residues. Germline trimming cut 5 bases from V and 1 base from J; bases unmatched to any gene: 7. CDR3 amino acids: CASRTGTGKNTEAFF. The CDR3, as DNA: TGTGCCAGCAGAACGGGGACAGGAAAGAACACTGAAGCTTTCTTT. The variable domain in full, with the rest retrieved from reference TRBV5-6 and TRBJ1-1, is DAGVTQSPTHLIKTRGQQVTLRCSPKSGHDTVSWYQQALGQGPQFIFQYYEEEERQRGNFPDRFSGHQFPNYSSELNVNALLLGDSALYLCASRTGTGKNTEAFFGQGTRLTVV.

The chain links TRBV25-1 to TRBJ2-3, with unresolved D. The V gene's germline CDR1 is MGHDK and CDR2 SYGVNS. Deletions cut 1 base from V and 0 bases from J, with 11 bases between. This CDR3 is built from 16 residues. In DNA form, the CDR3 reads TGTGCCAGCAGTGAATTTGAGAGTAGTAGCACAGATACGCAGTATTTT. Protein sequence: CASSEFESSSTDTQYF.

With regard to this clone: Since the CDR3 does not end with the conserved phenylalanine or tryptophan, this likely comes from a read error. The DNA is left out, because the CDR3 cannot be placed on it with certainty; the CDR3 is given as TCRdb lists it. The CDR3 is CASSKGRVLP. The V call is TRBV21-1, the J call TRBJ2-7; no DNA check was done on the table's D call, TRBD2. TRBV21-1 is flagged as a pseudogene. 10 amino acids form the CDR3, both terminal residues included.

The chain combines TRBV15 with TRBJ1-2; 9 bases fit TRBD1. The CDR3 sequence is 15 residues long. V shed 5 bases and J 7 bases; nucleotides not matched to a gene: 11. From germline, CDR1 is LNHNV and CDR2 YYDKDF (reference sequence). The CDR3 is CATSDRDRDRGGYTF. The CDR3 bases are TGTGCCACCAGCGACCGGGACAGGGACCGGGGTGGCTACACCTTC.

The chain carries TRBV29-1 and TRBJ2-6, with D tentatively TRBD2 (5 bases). Germline V gene data show CDR1 as SQVTM and CDR2 as ANQGSEA. The CDR3 consists of 15 residues. Trimming removed 7 bases at V and 0 bases at J, with 13 bases between. CDR3 sequence reads: CSGGNYSSGANVLTF. In DNA form, the CDR3 reads TGCAGCGGAGGGAATTATTCCTCTGGGGCCAACGTCCTGACTTTC.

CDR3 protein: CASGGGGSYEQYF. The CDR3, as DNA: TGTGCCAGCGGGGGGGGCGGATCCTACGAGCAGTACTTC. V usage is TRBV25-1 and J usage is TRBJ2-7; D is possibly TRBD2 (7 bases). Germline assignment: CDR1 MGHDK and CDR2 SYGVNS. The CDR3 extends over 13 amino acids. Trimming removed 8 bases at V and 1 base at J, with 12 bases between.

This chain connects TRBV7-8 to TRBJ1-3; 11 positions match TRBD1. The CDR3 is 16 residues long. After removal of 4 bases from V and 2 bases from J, the junction contained 4 bases not matched to a gene. Germline V CDR1 and CDR2: SGHVS, FQNEAQ. The CDR3 region has the DNA TGTGCCAGCAGCTATACGGACAGGGGGCCTGGAAACACCATATATTTT. It translates to CASSYTDRGPGNTIYF.

V gene TRBV11-3 combines with J gene TRBJ2-6, with 8 bases lining up with TRBD1. Germline-derived CDR1 and CDR2 are SGHNT and YENEEA. V lost 5 bases to trimming and J lost 1 base; unmatched junction nucleotides: 10. The CDR3 totals 18 residues. CDR3 loop: CASSPAGTGYSGANVLTF. The CDR3 nucleotides are TGTGCCAGCAGCCCAGCCGGGACAGGCTATTCTGGGGCCAACGTCCTGACTTTC.

J is TRBJ2-5 and V is TRBV19; D call uncertain. The CDR3 length is 13 residues. Germline loops: CDR1 LNHDA, CDR2 SQIVND (reference sequence). Trimming cost V 1 base and J 1 base, with 4 bases left between them. The CDR3 region is CASSIVRQETQYF. The CDR3, as DNA: TGTGCCAGTAGTATAGTTCGCCAAGAGACCCAGTACTTC.

Concerning this clone: Relative to the germline gene, one junction end is altered; a read error may explain this. The sample has other DNA sequences that encode this CDR3 too. The chain joins TRBV6-1 to TRBJ1-6; the D gene is possibly TRBD1 (5 bases). The germline CDR1 and CDR2 sequences are MNHNS and SASEGT. This CDR3 region has 13 residues. The CDR3 DNA follows: TGTGCCGGCAGGGAGAGTGATAATTCACCCCTCCACTTT. Translated: CAGRESDNSPLHF.

The chain uses TRBV6-6 and TRBJ1-5, with D perhaps TRBD1 (6 bases). In germline, CDR1 is MNHNY, CDR2 SVGAGI (reference sequence). This CDR3 has 16 residues. The V end was cut by 6 bases, the J end by 0 bases, with 15 bases between. This chain's CDR3 is CASRRTVRGSNQPQHF. The CDR3 region has the DNA TGTGCCAGCAGGCGGACAGTCCGAGGTAGCAATCAGCCCCAGCATTTT.

V gene TRBV6-1 combines with J gene TRBJ1-1; the D gene is possibly TRBD1 (6 bases). Germline loops: CDR1 MNHNS, CDR2 SASEGT. This CDR3 is built from 13 residues. The V and J ends lost 0 bases and 11 bases respectively, with 13 bases between them. This CDR3 reads CASSEAGQVRAFF. The CDR3 DNA sequence: TGTGCCAGCAGTGAAGCGGGACAAGTGCGGGCTTTCTTT.

The chain couples TRBV23-1 to TRBJ1-1; D remains ambiguous. TRBV23-1 is designated an ORF whose function remains uncertain. The CDR3 sequence is 12 residues long. Trimming cost V 4 bases and J 1 base, with 4 bases left between them. CDR3 region: CASSRRNTEAFF. The CDR3 coding sequence is TGCGCCAGCAGTCGCAGGAACACTGAAGCTTTCTTT.